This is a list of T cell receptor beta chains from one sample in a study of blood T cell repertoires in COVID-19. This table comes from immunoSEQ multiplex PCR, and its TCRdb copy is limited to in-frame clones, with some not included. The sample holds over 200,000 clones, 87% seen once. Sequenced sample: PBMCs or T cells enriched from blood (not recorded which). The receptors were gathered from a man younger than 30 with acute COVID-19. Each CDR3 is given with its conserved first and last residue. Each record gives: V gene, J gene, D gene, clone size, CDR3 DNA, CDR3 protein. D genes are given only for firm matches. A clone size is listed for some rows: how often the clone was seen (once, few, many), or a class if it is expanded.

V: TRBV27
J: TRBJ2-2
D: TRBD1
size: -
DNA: TGTGCCAGCAGTTTTAACTCCCACAGGGGGCACGGGGAGCTGTTTTTT
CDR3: CASSFNSHRGHGELFF

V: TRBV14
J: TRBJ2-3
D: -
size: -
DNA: TGTGCCAGCAGCCAACCCCGGAGCACAGATACGCAGTATTTT
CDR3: CASSQPRSTDTQYF

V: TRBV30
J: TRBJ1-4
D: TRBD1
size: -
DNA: TGTGCCTGGAGACGGACAGGGTCTGAAGTACTGTTTTTT
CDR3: CAWRRTGSEVLFF

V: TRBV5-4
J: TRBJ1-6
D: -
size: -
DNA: TGTGCCAGCAGCTTGGCGCCACGTGCCGGTGATAATTCACCCCTCCACTTT
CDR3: CASSLAPRAGDNSPLHF

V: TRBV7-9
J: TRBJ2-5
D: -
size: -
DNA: TGTGCCAGCAGCTCATTTCAAGAGACCCAGTACTTC
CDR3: CASSSFQETQYF

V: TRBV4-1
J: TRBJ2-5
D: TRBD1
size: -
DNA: TGCGCCAGCAGCCCACCAATCATAACAGGGGAAGAGACCCAGTACTTC
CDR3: CASSPPIITGEETQYF

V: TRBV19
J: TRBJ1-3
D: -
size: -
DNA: TGTGCCAGTAGTATTGACTCGCGACTCTCTGGAAACACCATATATTTT
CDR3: CASSIDSRLSGNTIYF

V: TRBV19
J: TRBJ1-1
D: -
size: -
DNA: TGTGCCAGTAGGAAAACGGGAGACACTGAAGCTTTCTTT
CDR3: CASRKTGDTEAFF

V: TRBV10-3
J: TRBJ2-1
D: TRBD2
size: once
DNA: TGTGCCATCAGTGTTAGCGGGACTACCAATGAGCAGTTCTTC
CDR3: CAISVSGTTNEQFF

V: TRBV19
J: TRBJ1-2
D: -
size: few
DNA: TGTGCCAGTAGTTCGTATGGCTACACCTTC
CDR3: CASSSYGYTF

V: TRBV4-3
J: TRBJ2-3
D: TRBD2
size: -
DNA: TGCGCCAGCAGCCAAGATTGGGGGGAGGGGACAGATACGCAGTATTTT
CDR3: CASSQDWGEGTDTQYF

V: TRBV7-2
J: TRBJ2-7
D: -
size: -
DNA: TGTGCCAGCAGCTTAGTTCAGGGTCGCTACGAGCAGTACTTC
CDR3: CASSLVQGRYEQYF

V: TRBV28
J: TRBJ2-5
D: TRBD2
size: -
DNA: TGTGCCAGCAGCGGTAGGGAGGGCCGGGAGACCCAGTACTTC
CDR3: CASSGREGRETQYF

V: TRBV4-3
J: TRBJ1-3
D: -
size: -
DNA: TGCGCCAGCAGCCAAGATTGGGGGGACTCTGGAAACACCATATATTTT
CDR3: CASSQDWGDSGNTIYF

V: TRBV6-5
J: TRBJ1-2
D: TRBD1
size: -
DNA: TGTGCCAGCAGAGTTAGGCTACAGGGGTATGGCTACACCTTC
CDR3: CASRVRLQGYGYTF

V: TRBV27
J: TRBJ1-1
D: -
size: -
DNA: TGTGCCAGCAGTTTATCGCCATTAACGCCGGGAGGAGCTTTCTTT
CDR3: CASSLSPLTPGGAFF

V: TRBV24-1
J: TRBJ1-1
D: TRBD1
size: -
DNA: TGTGCCACCAGTGGAAGGGGGCTGGGGAGCACTGAAGCTTTCTTT
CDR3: CATSGRGLGSTEAFF

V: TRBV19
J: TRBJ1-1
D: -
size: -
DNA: TGTGCCAGTACCCCGGTGGCAGTTGGGAGTGAAGCTTTCTTT
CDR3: CASTPVAVGSEAFF

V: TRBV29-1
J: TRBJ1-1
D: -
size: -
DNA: TGCAGCGTTACGGGCAAGGGGGTTTGGGACACTGAAGCTTTCTTT
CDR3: CSVTGKGVWDTEAFF

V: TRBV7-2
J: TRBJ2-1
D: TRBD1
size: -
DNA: TGTGCCAGCAGCGCCGGGACAGGGGGCCGGGGCTCCTACAATGAGCAGTTCTTC
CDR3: CASSAGTGGRGSYNEQFF

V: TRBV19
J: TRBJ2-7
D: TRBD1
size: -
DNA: TGTGCCAGTAGTAGCCCGGGACAGGGGGCCTACGAGCAGTACTTC
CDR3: CASSSPGQGAYEQYF

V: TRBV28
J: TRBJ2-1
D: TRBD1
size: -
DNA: TGTGCCAGCAGCCACGGGACAGGGGGCCGTTCCACTACATACAATGAGCAGTTCTTC
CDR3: CASSHGTGGRSTTYNEQFF

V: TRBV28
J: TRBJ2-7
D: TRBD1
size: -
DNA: TGTGCCAGCAGTTCAGGGTTCGGACAGGGGCCCTACGAGCAGTACTTC
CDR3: CASSSGFGQGPYEQYF

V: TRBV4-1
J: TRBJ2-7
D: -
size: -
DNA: TGCGCCAGCAGTCAACCCCTAACAGGGCCCGAGCAGTACTTC
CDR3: CASSQPLTGPEQYF

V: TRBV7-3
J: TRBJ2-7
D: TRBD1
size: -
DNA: TGTGCCAGCAGCTCAAGACAGGGCAACGAGCAGTACTTC
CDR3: CASSSRQGNEQYF

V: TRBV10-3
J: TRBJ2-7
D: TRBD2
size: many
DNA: TGTGCCATCTTTAGCGGGAAGGGCTCCTACGAGCAGTACTTC
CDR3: CAIFSGKGSYEQYF

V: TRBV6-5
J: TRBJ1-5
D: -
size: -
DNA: TGTGCCAGCAGGCCTACAGGTAGCAATCAGCCCCAGCATTTT
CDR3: CASRPTGSNQPQHF

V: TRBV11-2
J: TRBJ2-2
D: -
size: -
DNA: TGTGCCAGCAGCCCCCTTAGCCGGGTCGGGGAGCTGTTTTTT
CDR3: CASSPLSRVGELFF

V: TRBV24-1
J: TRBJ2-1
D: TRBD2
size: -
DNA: TGTGCCACCAGTGACCGGGGACTAGCGGTTAGTAATGAGCAGTTCTTC
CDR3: CATSDRGLAVSNEQFF

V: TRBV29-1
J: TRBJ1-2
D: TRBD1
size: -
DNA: TGCAGCGTTAAGACCCGGACAGGCCGCTATGGCTACACCTTC
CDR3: CSVKTRTGRYGYTF

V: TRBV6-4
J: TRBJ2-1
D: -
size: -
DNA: TGTGCCAGCAGTGACCCCGGGTCTGAGCAGTTCTTC
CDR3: CASSDPGSEQFF

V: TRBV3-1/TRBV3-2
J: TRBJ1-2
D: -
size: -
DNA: TGTGCCAGCAGCCACGCGGACAGCCTCTATGGCTACACCTTC
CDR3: CASSHADSLYGYTF

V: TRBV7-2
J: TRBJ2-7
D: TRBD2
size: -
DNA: TGTGCCAGCAGCTTCTTACTAGCGGGAGCCCACGAGCAGTACTTC
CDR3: CASSFLLAGAHEQYF

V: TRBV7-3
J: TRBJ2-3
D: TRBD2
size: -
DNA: TGTGCCAGCAGCCCGAGGGGCGGGAGGAGCACAGATACGCAGTATTTT
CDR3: CASSPRGGRSTDTQYF

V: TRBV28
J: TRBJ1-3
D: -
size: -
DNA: TGTGCCAGCAGTTCCCAGGGCCCTGGAAACACCATATATTTT
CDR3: CASSSQGPGNTIYF

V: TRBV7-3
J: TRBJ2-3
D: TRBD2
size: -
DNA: TGTGCCAGCAGCTATACTAGCGGAGGTTTCACAGATACGCAGTATTTT
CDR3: CASSYTSGGFTDTQYF

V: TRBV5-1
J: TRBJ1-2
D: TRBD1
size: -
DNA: TGCGCCAGCAGCTTGACCATGACAGGGACTAACTATGGCTACACCTTC
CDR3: CASSLTMTGTNYGYTF

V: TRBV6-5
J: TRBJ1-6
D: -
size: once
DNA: TGTGCCAGCAGCCCCGACAGCTTGAATTCACCCCTCCACTTT
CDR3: CASSPDSLNSPLHF

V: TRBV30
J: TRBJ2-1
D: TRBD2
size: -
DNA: TGTGCCTGGCTAGCGGGGCCCCACTCCTACAATGAGCAGTTCTTC
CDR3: CAWLAGPHSYNEQFF

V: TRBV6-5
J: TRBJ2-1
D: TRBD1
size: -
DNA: TGTGCCAGCAGGGACAGGGACCACAATGAGCAGTTCTTC
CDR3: CASRDRDHNEQFF

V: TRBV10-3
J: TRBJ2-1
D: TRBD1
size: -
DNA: TGTGCCACGGTGATGAGAGGAACAGGGGAGCCTGAGCAGTTCTTC
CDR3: CATVMRGTGEPEQFF

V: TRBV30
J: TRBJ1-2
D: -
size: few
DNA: TGTGCCTGGAGAAATAAGGCAGGGGTAGGCTACACCTTC
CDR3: CAWRNKAGVGYTF

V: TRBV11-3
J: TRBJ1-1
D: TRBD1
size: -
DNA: TGTGCCAGCAGCAAGGGACAGGGACCTGAAGCTTTCTTT
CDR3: CASSKGQGPEAFF

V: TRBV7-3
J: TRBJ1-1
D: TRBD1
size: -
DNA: TGTGCCAGCAGCTCAGGACGGACAGGGCCTGAAGCTTTCTTT
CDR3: CASSSGRTGPEAFF

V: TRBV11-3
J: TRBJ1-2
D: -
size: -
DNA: TGTGCCAGCAGCCCTACCTCAGGGAACTATGGCTACACCTTC
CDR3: CASSPTSGNYGYTF

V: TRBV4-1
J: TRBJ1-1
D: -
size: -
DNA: TGCGCCAGCAAAACGATAACAGGGAACACTGAAGCTTTCTTT
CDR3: CASKTITGNTEAFF

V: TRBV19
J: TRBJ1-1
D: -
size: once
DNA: TGTGCCAGTAGTATTCCAGGCCGGGGGGGCACTGAAGCTTTCTTT
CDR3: CASSIPGRGGTEAFF

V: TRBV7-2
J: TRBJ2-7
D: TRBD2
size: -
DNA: TGTGCCAGCAGCTTAGCAAGGACTAGCGGGAGTGGCGAGCAGTACTTC
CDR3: CASSLARTSGSGEQYF

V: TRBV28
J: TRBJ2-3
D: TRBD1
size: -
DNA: TGTGCCAGCACCGGGACAGGGGGGACAGATACGCAGTATTTT
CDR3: CASTGTGGTDTQYF

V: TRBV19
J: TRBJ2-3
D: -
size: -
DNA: TGTGCCAGCCAAAGCACAGATACGCAGTATTTT
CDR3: CASQSTDTQYF

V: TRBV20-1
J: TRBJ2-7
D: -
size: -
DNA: TGCAGTGCTAGTTTATTACAGGGAATATACGAGCAGTACTTC
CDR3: CSASLLQGIYEQYF

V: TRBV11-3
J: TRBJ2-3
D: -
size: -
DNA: TGTGCCAGCAGCTTAGGAGGGGGGGCGCTCAACTCAGATACGCAGTATTTT
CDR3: CASSLGGGALNSDTQYF

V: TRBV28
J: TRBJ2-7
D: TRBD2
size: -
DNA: TGTGCCAGCAGTTTATGGGAGACTAGCGGGAACTCCTACGAGCAGTACTTC
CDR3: CASSLWETSGNSYEQYF

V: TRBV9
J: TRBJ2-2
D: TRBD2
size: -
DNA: TGTGCCAGCAGCCGGGGACTAGCTAGCGGGGAGCTGTTTTTT
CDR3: CASSRGLASGELFF